This T cell receptor beta chain was obtained from a study of vaccination effects on CD4 cells after COVID-19. TCRdb's table, derived via immunoSEQ multiplex PCR, lists solely in-frame clones and lacks some. The profile shows 84,000 or so clones, 60% to 80% of them singletons. Comment on this clone: No antigen is known for it.

Germline lookup yields CDR1 LNHDA and CDR2 SQIVND (reference sequence). The germline V and J ends were trimmed by 3 bases and 6 bases, with 7 bases remaining between them. This CDR3 is 12 amino acids long. With the ViraFEST assay, the study expanded antigen-specific CD4+ T cells using viral peptide pools, then sequenced them. Once cultured for approximately eleven days, the cells underwent separation to obtain CD4+ T cells. Participants were given two doses of BNT162b2 or mRNA-1273 vaccine. Wells of around 2 million PBMC each were grown with about 9.8 IU/ml IL-2 and 9.5 to 10 ug/ml peptides. Days 3 and 7 saw half the medium replaced with IL-2 medium.

This sequence originates from a human donor who received a COVID-19 vaccine. The rearrangement joins TRBV19 to TRBJ2-3; unclear D gene. The sequences come from CD4+ T cells from PBMCs cultured with HCoV-OC43 spike peptides, collected after COVID-19 vaccination. As to subset: HCoV-OC43 spike overlapping peptide pool stimulation. CDR3 bases: TGTGCCAGTAGTATCCCCCCCGATACGCAGTATTTT. This sequence encodes CASSIPPDTQYF.